The 24 T cell receptor beta chains below all came from one sample that was sequenced in a study of cytomegalovirus exposure and HLA in healthy donors. PCR employed 60 Vbeta and 13 Jbeta primers. TCRdb's copy holds only in-frame clones and misses some; the assay was immunoSEQ multiplex PCR. The data show some 150,000 clones, about 75% seen once. The sample consisted of PBMCs. The origin of the receptors is a male donor in good health and CMV-seronegative.

The genes are TRBV9 and TRBJ1-3; D is undetermined. This CDR3 contains 16 residues. V gave up 3 bases and J gave up 3 bases, with 16 bases separating them. The V gene's germline CDR1 is SGDLS and CDR2 YYNGEE. The CDR3 sequence is CASSGHPDGGGNTIYF. The CDR3 region has the DNA TGTGCCAGCAGCGGTCACCCTGACGGCGGTGGAAACACCATATATTTT.

The V and J genes are TRBV18 and TRBJ1-5; D is undetermined. CDR1 and CDR2 (germline): KGHSH, LQKENI. The CDR3 contains 14 residues. Trimming took off 0 bases at V and 6 bases at J, with 9 bases between the two ends. The CDR3 coding sequence is TGTGCCAGCTCACCACCGGGAGTCGCTCAGCCCCAGCATTTT. It encodes CASSPPGVAQPQHF.

This clone was seen only a few times. Here the CDR3 DNA reads TGTGCCAGCAGCTTAGCGGGACAAACCTACAATGAGCAGTTCTTC. As protein: CASSLAGQTYNEQFF. The chain couples TRBV11-3 to TRBJ2-1, with D possibly being TRBD1 (6 bases). V dropped 1 base and J dropped 2 bases, with 9 bases sitting between them. CDR1 and CDR2 from the germline V gene are SGHNT and YENEEA. CDR3 size: 15 residues.

The chain uses TRBV18 and TRBJ1-1; TRBD1 might be the D (6 bases). Germline lookup yields CDR1 KGHSH and CDR2 LQKENI. V dropped 2 bases and J dropped 1 base, with 8 bases sitting between them. This CDR3 comprises 14 residues. The CDR3 nucleotides are TGTGCCAGCTCACCATCAGGGGCGAACACTGAAGCTTTCTTT. It specifies CASSPSGANTEAFF.

The V and J genes are TRBV19 and TRBJ1-2; 10 bases agree with TRBD1. V lost 5 bases to trimming and J lost 10 bases; unmatched junction nucleotides: 13. The CDR3 consists of 15 residues. Germline V gene data show CDR1 as LNHDA and CDR2 as SQIVND (reference sequence). CDR3 in amino acids: CASSFPGQGILDYTF. DNA of the CDR3: TGTGCCAGTAGTTTCCCGGGACAGGGGATCCTCGACTACACCTTC.

This clone was seen a handful of times. V usage is TRBV2 and J usage is TRBJ2-5; 7 nucleotides match TRBD1. CDR1 and CDR2 (germline): SNHLY, FYNNEI. V lost 10 bases and J lost 5; bases outside the gene matches: 10. The CDR3 has 13 amino acids. The CDR3 sequence is CATSRQGEETQYF. The DNA for the CDR3 is TGTGCCACATCTCGACAGGGAGAGGAGACCCAGTACTTC.

The rearrangement links TRBV30 to TRBJ2-3, with TRBD2 matching over 12 bases. The CDR3 consists of 16 residues. The junction had 9 bases not matched to a gene; V was cut back by 5 bases and J by 3 bases. Per germline, CDR1 GTSNPN and CDR2 SVGIG (reference sequence). The CDR3 protein is CAWSIASGGGTDTQYF. DNA of the CDR3: TGTGCCTGGTCTATCGCTAGCGGGGGGGGGACAGATACGCAGTATTTT.

V gene TRBV27 combines with J gene TRBJ2-3; 8 positions match TRBD2. The CDR3 is 15 amino acids. Trimming at V came to 3 bases and at J to 1 base, leaving 3 bases not matched to a gene. Germline V gives CDR1 MNHEY, CDR2 SMNVEV (reference sequence). The CDR3 region is CASSFSLAGTDTQYF. Written as DNA, the CDR3 is TGTGCCAGCAGTTTCTCACTAGCGGGCACAGATACGCAGTATTTT.

This chain uses TRBV23-1 with TRBJ1-2; D may be TRBD1 (6 bases). TRBV23-1 counts as an open reading frame of uncertain function. The ends were cut back, 3 bases at V and 4 bases at J, with 21 bases in the middle. The CDR3 sequence is 17 residues long. The CDR3 DNA sequence: TGCGCCAGCAGTCACCCCCGGTTTGGGGGCGCGTCCTATGGCTACACCTTC. It codes for CASSHPRFGGASYGYTF.

V and J are TRBV5-1 and TRBJ2-1; D not certain. Trimming removed 4 bases from V and 3 bases from J, with 5 bases in between. This CDR3 comprises 12 residues. The germline V gene encodes CDR1 SGHRS and CDR2 YFSETQ. CDR3 coding DNA: TGCGCCAGCAGCGCCGGCTACAATGAGCAGTTCTTC. It translates to CASSAGYNEQFF.

V and J are TRBV7-9 and TRBJ1-1; 7 positions agree with TRBD1. Germline trimming cut 8 bases from V and 7 bases from J; bases unmatched to any gene: 4. This CDR3 has 11 residues. The germline V gene encodes CDR1 SEHNR and CDR2 FQNEAQ (reference sequence). In nucleotides, the CDR3 is TGTGCCAGCCCAGGACAGGATGAAGCTTTCTTT. It encodes CASPGQDEAFF.

Only one count was recorded for this clone. The chain employs TRBV5-5 and TRBJ2-3, with 11 nucleotides matching TRBD2. This CDR3 is 16 amino acids long. The V segment lost 0 bases and the J segment 3 bases; nucleotides outside the gene matches: 3. CDR1 is SGHKS, CDR2 YYEKEE, per germline (reference sequence). The CDR3 loop is CASSLVLAGGTDTQYF. The DNA of the CDR3 is TGTGCCAGCAGCTTGGTTCTAGCGGGAGGAACAGATACGCAGTATTTT.

The rearrangement links TRBV4-3 to TRBJ1-2, with D perhaps TRBD1 (5 bases). The CDR3 loop spans 15 amino acids. Trimming took 0 bases from V and 1 from J, leaving 9 bases between them. The germline V gene encodes CDR1 LGHNA and CDR2 YSLEER. CDR3 sequence: CASSQDPRVNYGYTF. The CDR3 nucleotides read TGCGCCAGCAGCCAAGACCCCAGGGTTAACTATGGCTACACCTTC.

V is TRBV5-4 and J is TRBJ2-1; weak D call: TRBD1 (8 bases). This CDR3 comprises 15 residues. The V end was cut by 6 bases, the J end by 8 bases, with 21 bases between. Germline CDR1 and CDR2: SGHNT and YYREEE (reference sequence). In nucleotides, the CDR3 is TGTGCCAGCACAACACAGGGGGGGATTTTCTATGAGCAGTTCTTC. It specifies CASTTQGGIFYEQFF.

The J gene is TRBJ1-2, the V gene TRBV25-1; D perhaps matches TRBD1 (5 bases). The CDR3 loop spans 16 amino acids. CDR1 MGHDK and CDR2 SYGVNS come from the germline V gene. V was shortened by 5 bases and J by 0 bases, with 16 bases between the two germline ends. DNA for the CDR3: TGTGCCAGCAGTAATCAGGGCCCTACAGCTAACTATGGCTACACCTTC. Translating gives CASSNQGPTANYGYTF.

This clone appeared a few times. V is TRBV7-9 and J is TRBJ1-3; D is undetermined. The CDR3 is 15 residues long. Germline V CDR1 and CDR2: SEHNR, FQNEAQ (reference sequence). With 2 bases removed from V and 0 bases from J, the gap between germline ends came to 8 bases. This CDR3 is CASSLRGSSGNTIYF. DNA for the CDR3: TGTGCCAGCAGCTTACGAGGATCCTCTGGAAACACCATATATTTT.

The chain employs TRBV30 and TRBJ2-1; TRBD2 matches 8 bases. Germline CDR1 GTSNPN, CDR2 SVGIG (reference sequence). J lost 9 bases, V lost 0 bases, and 10 bases had no gene match. The CDR3 loop spans 15 amino acids. CDR3: CAWSVQGLESGEQFF. For the CDR3, the DNA is TGTGCCTGGAGTGTACAGGGACTAGAATCCGGTGAGCAGTTCTTC.

CDR3 in DNA: TGCAGCGCCTCTGGGCAGGGGGTAGCTGGGGCCAACGTCCTGACTTTC. Its protein is CSASGQGVAGANVLTF. This rearrangement joins TRBV29-1 to TRBJ2-6; 7 bases fit TRBD1. Unmatched junction bases numbered 11, after V lost 7 bases and J lost 2 bases. Germline values: CDR1 SQVTM, CDR2 ANQGSEA. The CDR3 is made up of 16 amino acids.

The chain carries TRBV6-1 and TRBJ1-3, with TRBD1 identical over 8 bases. The V gene's germline CDR1 is MNHNS and CDR2 SASEGT. This CDR3 region has 14 residues. J lost 4 bases, V lost 4 bases, and 3 bases had no gene match. The CDR3 DNA reads TGTGCCAGCAGTGTCGGACAGGGAGGAAACACCATATATTTT. This sequence encodes CASSVGQGGNTIYF.

The V call is TRBV27, the J call TRBJ1-6; D is unclear. This CDR3 is 13 amino acids long. Germline V gives CDR1 MNHEY, CDR2 SMNVEV (reference sequence). Trimming cost V 5 bases and J 7 bases, with 9 bases left between them. The CDR3 spells CASSLLANSPLHF. The CDR3, as DNA: TGTGCCAGCAGTCTCCTGGCCAATTCACCCCTCCACTTT.

The V and J genes are TRBV5-1 and TRBJ1-1, with 8 bases identical to TRBD1. In germline, CDR1 is SGHRS, CDR2 YFSETQ. The V gene end was trimmed by 5 bases and the J gene end by 5 bases; junction bases not matched to a gene: 5. The CDR3 loop spans 13 amino acids. The CDR3 spells CASSFDRGTEAFF. CDR3 in DNA: TGCGCCAGCAGTTTCGACAGGGGAACTGAAGCTTTCTTT.

V usage is TRBV18 and J usage is TRBJ2-7, with 9 bases aligning to TRBD1. Germline values: CDR1 KGHSH, CDR2 LQKENI. This CDR3 region has 15 residues. The trim removed 3 bases at V and 7 bases at J, leaving 10 bases unmatched. The CDR3 bases are TGTGCCAGCTCACCGTCCTTGGACAGGGGTCCGGAGCAGTACTTC. It translates to CASSPSLDRGPEQYF.

CDR3 DNA: TGTGCCAGCAGCGTAGACGGGTTGCTACATCAGCCCCAGCATTTT. Protein: CASSVDGLLHQPQHF. The gene calls are TRBV9 and TRBJ1-5, with D unclear. V shed 0 bases and J shed 5 bases, with 12 bases lying between them. Per germline, CDR1 SGDLS and CDR2 YYNGEE. This CDR3 contains 15 residues. Based on the CDR3 plus reference TRBV9 and TRBJ1-5, the full variable domain is DSGVTQTPKHLITATGQRVTLRCSPRSGDLSVYWYQQSLDQGLQFLIQYYNGEERAKGNILERFSAQQFPDLHSELNLSSLELGDSALYFCASSVDGLLHQPQHFGDGTRLSIL.

The chain links TRBV10-3 to TRBJ2-6, with a tentative D call TRBD2 (6 bases). V lost 11 bases to trimming and J lost 0 bases, with 17 bases between them. Germline V gene data show CDR1 as ENHRY and CDR2 as SYGVKD. The CDR3 consists of 16 residues. CDR3 sequence reads: CACLLEGVSGANVLTF. CDR3 nucleotides: TGTGCCTGTCTCTTGGAGGGTGTCTCTGGGGCCAACGTCCTGACTTTC.